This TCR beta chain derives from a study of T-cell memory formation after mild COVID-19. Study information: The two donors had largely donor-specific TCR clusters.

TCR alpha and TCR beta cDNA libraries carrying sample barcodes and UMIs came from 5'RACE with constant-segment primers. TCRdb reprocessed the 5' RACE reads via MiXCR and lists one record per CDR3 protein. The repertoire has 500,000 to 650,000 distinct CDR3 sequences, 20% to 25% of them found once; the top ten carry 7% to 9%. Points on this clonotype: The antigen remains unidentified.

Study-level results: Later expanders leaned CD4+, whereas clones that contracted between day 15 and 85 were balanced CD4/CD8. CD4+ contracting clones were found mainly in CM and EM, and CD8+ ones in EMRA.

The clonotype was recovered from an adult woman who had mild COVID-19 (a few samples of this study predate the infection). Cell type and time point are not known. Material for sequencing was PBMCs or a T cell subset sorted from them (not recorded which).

The CDR3 nucleotides read TGTGCCAGCAGCTTAAACGGACAGGGCGGGGAGCAGTTCTTC. Encoded protein: CASSLNGQGGEQFF. The chain combines TRBV11-3 with TRBJ2-1, with 8 nucleotides matching TRBD1. The CDR3 runs 14 residues. With 2 bases clipped from V and 10 bases from J, the junction kept 7 bases outside the gene matches. Germline V gene data show CDR1 as SGHNT and CDR2 as YENEEA.